Below are 19 T cell receptor beta chains sequenced from a single sample in a study of blood T cells in healthy people across ages. It was with a sample-barcoded 5' primer and a J-beta primer mix that a second PCR of about 7 to 12 cycles was run. TCRdb re-analysed the 5' RACE reads in MiXCR, keeping a single row per CDR3 protein. The sample has 1.5 million to 2 million distinct CDR3 sequences, approximately 28% seen once. Sample: blood. These receptor sequences come from a woman aged 30 to 39 in good health.

V gene TRBV15 combines with J gene TRBJ1-1; D gene ambiguous. Trimming stripped 4 bases from V and 6 bases from J, with 9 bases between. The CDR3 has 12 residues. Germline values: CDR1 LNHNV, CDR2 YYDKDF (reference sequence). In nucleotides, the CDR3 is TGTGCCACCAGCATACATGGCGCTGAAGCTTTCTTT. It yields the protein CATSIHGAEAFF.

This clonotype was detected a few times. The rearrangement joins TRBV15 to TRBJ1-1; D is ambiguous. CDR1 is LNHNV, CDR2 YYDKDF, per germline (reference sequence). V was trimmed by 0 bases and J by 0 bases, leaving 8 bases between them. The CDR3 runs to 15 residues. The CDR3 region is CATSRDRSMNTEAFF. The CDR3 DNA reads as TGTGCCACCAGCAGAGACAGGTCCATGAACACTGAAGCTTTCTTT. The full variable domain, with the rest looked up from reference TRBV15 and TRBJ1-1, is DAMVIQNPRYQVTQFGKPVTLSCSQTLNHNVMYWYQQKSSQAPKLLFHYYDKDFNNEADTPDNFQSRRPNTSFCFLDIRSPGLGDTAMYLCATSRDRSMNTEAFFGQGTRLTVV.

The chain joins TRBV4-1 to TRBJ1-1; weak D call: TRBD1 (6 bases). This CDR3 is 17 amino acids long. Per the germline V gene, CDR1 is MGHRA and CDR2 is YSYEKL. V dropped 4 bases and J dropped 4 bases, with 22 bases sitting between them. For the CDR3, the DNA is TGCGCCAGCAGCCGGATAGCGGATGCCAGGGGAATCACTGAAGCTTTCTTT. Amino acid sequence: CASSRIADARGITEAFF.

This clonotype was seen more than once but under ten times. The chain joins TRBV28 to TRBJ2-7; D is perhaps TRBD1 (6 bases). Germline CDR1 and CDR2: MDHEN and SYDVKM. Trimming removed 10 bases at V and 0 bases at J, with 13 bases between. The CDR3 is 13 amino acids. The chain's CDR3 is CATHRDTSYEQYF. The DNA for the CDR3 is TGTGCCACCCACCGGGACACCTCCTACGAGCAGTACTTC.

The chain has TRBV14 and TRBJ2-1; unclear D gene. The CDR3 runs 16 residues. Germline CDR1 is SGHDN and CDR2 is FVKESK. V lost 2 bases, J lost 3 bases, and 14 bases lay in between. The CDR3 DNA sequence: TGTGCCAGCAGCCAAAGGTGGGAAGCAGGCTACAATGAGCAGTTCTTC. The encoded protein is CASSQRWEAGYNEQFF.

This clonotype turned up a few times. This chain links TRBV11-2 with TRBJ1-6; no reliable D call. This CDR3 comprises 18 residues. Germline values: CDR1 SGHAT, CDR2 FQNNGV. With 0 bases removed from V and 1 base from J, the gap between germline ends came to 13 bases. The CDR3 sequence: CASSLDQDRRSYNSPLHF. As DNA, the CDR3 is TGTGCCAGCAGCTTAGATCAGGACCGGCGGTCCTATAATTCACCCCTCCACTTT.

This sequence joins TRBV20-1 and TRBJ1-1; a possible D gene is TRBD1 (6 bases). Germline V gene sequence: CDR1 DFQATT, CDR2 SNEGSKA (reference sequence). This CDR3 has 13 residues. V was trimmed by 5 bases and J by 3 bases, leaving 13 bases between them. CDR3 in amino acids: CSAGQGLDTEAFF. The CDR3 DNA follows: TGCAGTGCTGGGCAGGGGCTTGACACTGAAGCTTTCTTT.

This clonotype occurred once. A junction end diverges from the germline sequence, so it may reflect a read error. The chain carries TRBV2 and TRBJ2-7; weak D call: TRBD1 (6 bases). The CDR3 has 14 amino acids. The V gene's germline CDR1 is SNHLY and CDR2 FYNNEI. Here the CDR3 DNA reads TGTGTCAGCAGTGTGGGGACAAGCTCCTACGAGCAGTACTTC. It is translated as CVSSVGTSSYEQYF.

The genes are TRBV10-2 and TRBJ2-3; 7 bases are a match to TRBD1. The junction had 11 bases not matched to a gene; V was cut back by 6 bases and J by 2 bases. CDR3 length equals 16 residues. Per the germline V gene, CDR1 is WSHSY and CDR2 is SAAADI. CDR3 coding DNA: TGCGCCAGCAGCGGAATAGGGGGCTACTTCACAGATACGCAGTATTTT. It yields the protein CASSGIGGYFTDTQYF.

The sample holds a few counts of this clonotype. This chain links TRBV12-3 or TRBV12-4 with TRBJ2-5; TRBD1 agrees at 9 bases. The DNA end lines up better with TRBJ2-7; the J call may be wrong. The CDR3 totals 14 residues. CDR3 amino acids: CASTTGTGRGEQYF. CDR3 DNA: TGTGCCAGCACCACCGGGACAGGGAGGGGCGAGCAGTACTTC.

In this sample, this clonotype turned up a few times. This chain links TRBV2 with TRBJ2-7, with TRBD1 matching over 8 bases. The CDR3 totals 13 residues. Trimming at V came to 7 bases and at J to 5 bases, leaving 7 bases not matched to a gene. Per the germline V gene, CDR1 is SNHLY and CDR2 is FYNNEI. DNA of the CDR3: TGTGCCAGCAAGGGACAGGTGGGACACGAGCAGTACTTC. It translates to CASKGQVGHEQYF.

This clonotype was detected many times. The chain joins TRBV24-1 to TRBJ1-2; a weak D match, TRBD1 (5 bases). CDR1 KGHDR and CDR2 SFDVKD come from the germline V gene. V lost 3 bases, J lost 2 bases, and 9 bases lay in between. This CDR3 is built from 14 residues. DNA of the CDR3: TGTGCCACCAGTGATGGGGCGTTGAACTATGGCTACACCTTC. It is translated as CATSDGALNYGYTF.

This clonotype occurred once. At one end, the junction sequence differs from germline, possibly due to a read error. The chain recombines TRBV20-1 with TRBJ2-4; D remains unclear. From germline, CDR1 is DFQATT and CDR2 SNEGSKA (reference sequence). The CDR3 runs 14 residues. Here the CDR3 reads CGASLTAAPSLQYF. The CDR3 coding sequence is TGCGGTGCTAGTTTGACGGCGGCCCCAAGCCTTCAGTACTTC.

This rearrangement joins TRBV7-9 to TRBJ2-7; 9 positions match TRBD1. The CDR3 contains 15 residues. Trimming at V came to 3 bases and at J to 3 bases, leaving 6 bases not matched to a gene. The germline V gene has CDR1 SEHNR and CDR2 FQNEAQ (reference sequence). CDR3 in amino acids: CASSLGDRADYEQYF. CDR3 in DNA: TGTGCCAGCAGCTTGGGGGACAGGGCGGACTACGAGCAGTACTTC.

V is TRBV11-2 and J is TRBJ2-3; 7 nucleotides match TRBD1. The germline gives CDR1 SGHAT, CDR2 FQNNGV. The CDR3 covers 14 residues. V gave up 5 bases and J gave up 6 bases; unmatched junction bases: 8. The CDR3 spells CASSLGTVGDTQYF. CDR3 sequence (DNA): TGTGCCAGCAGCCTCGGGACAGTAGGGGATACGCAGTATTTT.

In its sample, this clonotype was seen once. The chain has TRBV12-3 or TRBV12-4 and TRBJ2-3; 8 nucleotides line up with TRBD1. V was clipped by 5 bases and J by 3 bases; unmatched bases: 4. This CDR3 has 14 amino acids. Written as DNA, the CDR3 is TGTGCCAGCAGTAGGACAGGGTGGACAGATACGCAGTATTTT. This gives the protein CASSRTGWTDTQYF.

The chain has TRBV10-3 and TRBJ2-3; TRBD2 is a possible D gene (6 bases). This CDR3 region has 17 residues. From germline, CDR1 is ENHRY and CDR2 SYGVKD. The V gene lost 4 bases and the J gene lost 4 bases, with 21 bases spanning the gap. The CDR3 coding sequence is TGTGCCATCAGTGTTCAGGAGGCGGGGTCACTCCCAGATACGCAGTATTTT. Amino acid sequence: CAISVQEAGSLPDTQYF.

This clonotype has only a few counts. The chain employs TRBV5-4 and TRBJ2-1, with TRBD2 matching over 8 bases. CDR3 length equals 15 residues. The germline V gene encodes CDR1 SGHNT and CDR2 YYREEE (reference sequence). V was clipped by 2 bases and J by 4 bases; unmatched bases: 5. The CDR3 region has the DNA TGTGCCAGCAGCTTTAGAGCGGGAGAGTACAATGAGCAGTTCTTC. Its translation: CASSFRAGEYNEQFF. Full variable domain (rest looked up from reference TRBV5-4 and TRBJ2-1): ETGVTQSPTHLIKTRGQQVTLRCSSQSGHNTVSWYQQALGQGPQFIFQYYREEENGRGNFPPRFSGLQFPNYSSELNVNALELDDSALYLCASSFRAGEYNEQFFGPGTRLTVL.

This clonotype was observed a few times. The rearrangement joins TRBV7-9 to TRBJ2-1, with TRBD1 matching over 8 bases. There are 14 residues in the CDR3. The germline V gene encodes CDR1 SEHNR and CDR2 FQNEAQ (reference sequence). Trimming cost V 3 bases and J 7 bases; bases outside gene matches: 5. DNA for the CDR3: TGTGCCAGCAGCTTGGGACAGGCTAGGAATGAGCAGTTCTTC. Encoded protein: CASSLGQARNEQFF. The full variable domain, with the rest looked up from reference TRBV7-9 and TRBJ2-1, is DTGVSQNPRHKITKRGQNVTFRCDPISEHNRLYWYRQTLGQGPEFLTYFQNEAQLEKSRLLSDRFSAERPKGSFSTLEIQRTEQGDSAMYLCASSLGQARNEQFFGPGTRLTVL.